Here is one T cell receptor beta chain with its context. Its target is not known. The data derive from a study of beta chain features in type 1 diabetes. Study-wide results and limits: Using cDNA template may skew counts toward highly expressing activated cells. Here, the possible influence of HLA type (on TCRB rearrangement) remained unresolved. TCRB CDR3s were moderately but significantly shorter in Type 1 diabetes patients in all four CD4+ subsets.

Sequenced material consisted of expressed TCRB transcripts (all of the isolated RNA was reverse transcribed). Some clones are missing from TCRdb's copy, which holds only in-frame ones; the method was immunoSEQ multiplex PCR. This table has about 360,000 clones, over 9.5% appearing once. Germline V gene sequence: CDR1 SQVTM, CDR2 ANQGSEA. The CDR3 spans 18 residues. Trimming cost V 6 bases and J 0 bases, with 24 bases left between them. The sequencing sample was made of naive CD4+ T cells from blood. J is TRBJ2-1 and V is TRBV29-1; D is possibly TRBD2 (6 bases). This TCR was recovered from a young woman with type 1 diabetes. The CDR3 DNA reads TGCAGCGTGGGGAGGATTCATGTAAGTCGCGCCTCCTACAATGAGCAGTTCTTC. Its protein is CSVGRIHVSRASYNEQFF.